This is a list of T cell receptor beta chains from one sample in a study of spatial heterogeneity in lung cancer. MiXCR was run by TCRdb on the 5' RACE reads, yielding one entry per CDR3 protein. This sample has some 15,000 distinct CDR3 sequences, with around 5% found just once. The source material was lung tumor tissue, sampled at surgery. The receptor set was obtained from a male donor with early-stage non-small cell lung cancer. CDR3s include the opening cysteine and the closing phenylalanine or tryptophan. A D gene is named only where the DNA matches it firmly. Not all rows give a size; the values are once, few, many and, for expanded clones, a class.

CDR3 protein: CASSLGGSSYEQYF
CDR3 DNA: TGTGCCAGCAGCTTGGGGGGGAGCTCCTACGAGCAGTACTTC
V gene: TRBV5-4
J gene: TRBJ2-7
D gene: NA
clone size: few

CDR3 protein: CASDQDRGLQPQHF
CDR3 DNA: TGCGCCAGCGACCAAGACAGGGGGCTCCAGCCCCAGCATTTT
V gene: TRBV23-1
J gene: TRBJ1-5
D gene: TRBD1
clone size: many

CDR3 protein: CASSYGAGSNQPQHF
CDR3 DNA: TGTGCCAGCAGTTACGGGGCAGGGAGCAATCAGCCCCAGCATTTT
V gene: TRBV6-5
J gene: TRBJ1-5
D gene: NA
clone size: many

CDR3 protein: CASGQGNSGANVLTF
CDR3 DNA: TGTGCCAGCGGACAGGGGAACTCTGGGGCCAACGTCCTGACTTTC
V gene: TRBV11-3
J gene: TRBJ2-6
D gene: TRBD1
clone size: many

CDR3 protein: CASSWTGPGGELFF
CDR3 DNA: TGTGCCAGCAGTTGGACAGGGCCGGGCGGGGAGCTGTTTTTT
V gene: TRBV6-5
J gene: TRBJ2-2
D gene: TRBD1
clone size: many

CDR3 protein: CASSQQGQPQHF
CDR3 DNA: TGTGCCAGCAGCCAACAGGGGCAGCCCCAGCATTTT
V gene: TRBV7-8
J gene: TRBJ1-5
D gene: TRBD1
clone size: many

CDR3 protein: CATSDKGQGEPKNIQYF
CDR3 DNA: TGTGCCACCAGTGATAAAGGACAGGGAGAACCCAAAAACATTCAGTACTTC
V gene: TRBV24-1
J gene: TRBJ2-4
D gene: TRBD1
clone size: NA

CDR3 protein: CASRPHATSGREETQYF
CDR3 DNA: TGTGCCAGCAGACCCCACGCGACTAGCGGGAGGGAAGAGACCCAGTACTTC
V gene: TRBV7-2
J gene: TRBJ2-5
D gene: TRBD2
clone size: medium-sized

CDR3 protein: CSAGRTGTEQYF
CDR3 DNA: TGCAGTGCTGGAAGGACAGGGACGGAGCAGTACTTC
V gene: TRBV20-1
J gene: TRBJ2-7
D gene: TRBD1
clone size: many

CDR3 protein: CSARDAMRFTDTQYF
CDR3 DNA: TGCAGTGCTAGAGATGCCATGAGGTTCACAGATACGCAGTATTTT
V gene: TRBV20-1
J gene: TRBJ2-3
D gene: NA
clone size: many

CDR3 protein: CASSLRQGRRTGELFF
CDR3 DNA: TGTGCCAGCAGCCTCAGACAGGGGCGGAGGACCGGGGAGCTGTTTTTT
V gene: TRBV3-2
J gene: TRBJ2-2
D gene: NA
clone size: many